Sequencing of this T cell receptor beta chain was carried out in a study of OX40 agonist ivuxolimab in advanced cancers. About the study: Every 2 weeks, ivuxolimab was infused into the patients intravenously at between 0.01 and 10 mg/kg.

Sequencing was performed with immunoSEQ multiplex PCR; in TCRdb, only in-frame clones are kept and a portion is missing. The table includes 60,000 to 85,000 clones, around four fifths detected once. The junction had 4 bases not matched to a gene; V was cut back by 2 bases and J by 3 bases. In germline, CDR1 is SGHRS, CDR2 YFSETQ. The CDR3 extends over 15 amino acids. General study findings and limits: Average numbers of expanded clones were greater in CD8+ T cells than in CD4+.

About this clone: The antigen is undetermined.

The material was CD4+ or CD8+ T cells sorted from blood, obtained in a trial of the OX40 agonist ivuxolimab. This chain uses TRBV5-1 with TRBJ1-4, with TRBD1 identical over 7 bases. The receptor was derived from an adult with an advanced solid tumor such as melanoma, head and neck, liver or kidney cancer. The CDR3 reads CASSFGTASNEKLFF. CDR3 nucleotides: TGCGCCAGCAGCTTTGGGACAGCCTCTAATGAAAAACTGTTTTTT.